These 22 T cell receptor beta chains share one sample of origin, sequenced in a study of tumor-infiltrating lymphocytes in localized non-small cell lung cancer. The table came from immunoSEQ multiplex PCR; TCRdb's copy has only in-frame clones and leaves some out. Of roughly 11,000 clones listed, roughly 84% are singletons. The specimen sequenced was lung tumor tissue. The receptor source for this set is a human donor with non-small cell lung cancer.

The chain joins TRBV7-9 to TRBJ2-7; 12 nucleotides line up with TRBD1. The CDR3 runs to 17 residues. V lost 1 base and J lost 1; bases outside the gene matches: 5. Germline V gene sequence: CDR1 SEHNR, CDR2 FQNEAQ (reference sequence). The CDR3 DNA reads TGTGCCAGCAGCTTAGGGGACAGGGGGCCCGTTTCCTACGAGCAGTACTTC. This codes for CASSLGDRGPVSYEQYF.

The chain links TRBV5-6 to TRBJ2-7; D unclear. The germline V and J ends were trimmed by 0 bases and 5 bases, with 3 bases remaining between them. Germline lookup yields CDR1 SGHDT and CDR2 YYEEEE. This CDR3 spans 11 amino acids. CDR3 amino acids: CASSLDNEQYF. The CDR3 DNA reads TGTGCCAGCAGCTTGGATAACGAGCAGTACTTC.

The V and J genes are TRBV9 and TRBJ1-6; D uncertain. The V end lost 3 bases, the J end lost 0 bases, and 13 bases lay between the germline ends. The CDR3 runs 17 residues. From germline, CDR1 is SGDLS and CDR2 YYNGEE. CDR3 region: CASSEELGSSYNSPLHF. CDR3 sequence (DNA): TGTGCCAGCAGCGAGGAACTGGGTAGCTCCTATAATTCACCCCTCCACTTT.

Comment on this clone: A junction end diverges from the germline sequence, so it may reflect a read error. J is TRBJ2-2 and V is TRBV2, with a tentative D call TRBD1 (6 bases). Germline CDR1 reads SNHLY; CDR2 reads FYNNEI. The CDR3 runs 14 residues. The CDR3 loop reads CASNQQGNNGELFF. In DNA, the CDR3 is TGTGCCAGCAACCAGCAGGGGAACAACGGGGAGCTGTTTTTT.

The chain combines TRBV5-4 with TRBJ1-2, with 7 bases identical to TRBD1. The CDR3 runs 16 residues. CDR1 SGHNT and CDR2 YYREEE come from the germline V gene (reference sequence). The junction had 15 bases not matched to a gene; V was cut back by 6 bases and J by 4 bases. The CDR3 nucleotides read TGTGCCAGCAAACCGACGGGGAGGGGGCCGGGCTATGGCTACACCTTC. As protein: CASKPTGRGPGYGYTF.

This sequence joins TRBV4-1 and TRBJ1-1, with D perhaps TRBD1 (6 bases). Germline values: CDR1 MGHRA, CDR2 YSYEKL. With 3 bases removed from V and 4 bases from J, the gap between germline ends came to 12 bases. The CDR3 contains 14 residues. The chain's CDR3 is CASSQKSGATEAFF. The CDR3 nucleotides read TGCGCCAGCAGCCAGAAGTCAGGGGCCACTGAAGCTTTCTTT.

V and J are TRBV11-2 and TRBJ2-7; D is unclear. CDR3 length: 14 residues. CDR1 is SGHAT and CDR2 is FQNNGV in the germline V gene. V lost 1 base and J lost 0, with 7 bases in between. The CDR3 DNA reads TGTGCCAGCAGCTTAGGTTACAACTCCTACGAGCAGTACTTC. Protein sequence: CASSLGYNSYEQYF.

The chain couples TRBV27 to TRBJ1-5, with 7 positions matching TRBD1. This CDR3 comprises 15 residues. Looked up from germline, CDR1 is MNHEY and CDR2 is SMNVEV (reference sequence). V gave up 2 bases and J gave up 7 bases; unmatched junction bases: 8. The CDR3 DNA reads as TGTGCCAGCAGTTTAGATGGGACAGCGTACCAGCCCCAGCATTTT. Its protein product is CASSLDGTAYQPQHF.

The chain uses TRBV29-1 and TRBJ2-7; D gene ambiguous. Germline lookup yields CDR1 SQVTM and CDR2 ANQGSEA. CDR3 length: 11 residues. The ends were cut back, 4 bases at V and 2 bases at J, with 6 bases in the middle. This CDR3 is CSVAAAYEQYF. The CDR3 coding sequence is TGCAGCGTTGCAGCCGCCTACGAGCAGTACTTC.

The CDR3 nucleotides are TGTGCCAGCAGCCCGGGACGGTACAATGAGCAGTTCTTC. It codes for CASSPGRYNEQFF. The chain has TRBV7-2 and TRBJ2-1, with D possibly called TRBD1 or TRBD2 (5 bases each). Per germline, CDR1 SGHTA and CDR2 FQGNSA. The CDR3 spans 13 residues. Between the trimmed V and J ends, which lost 5 bases and 4 bases, there was a span of 9 bases.

The CDR3 nucleotides read TGTGCCAGCAGTATCGCCGGGACAAACACCGGGGAGCTGTTTTTT. It translates to CASSIAGTNTGELFF. The chain joins TRBV27 to TRBJ2-2; D may be TRBD1 (6 bases). This CDR3 contains 15 residues. Germline V CDR1 and CDR2: MNHEY, SMNVEV (reference sequence). The V end was cut by 5 bases, the J end by 2 bases, with 12 bases between.

The chain links TRBV5-6 to TRBJ2-1, with a tentative D call TRBD1 (6 bases). This CDR3 comprises 15 residues. Trimming removed 0 bases at V and 15 bases at J, with 22 bases between. Germline assignment: CDR1 SGHDT and CDR2 YYEEEE. The CDR3 DNA sequence: TGTGCCAGCAGCTTGGCCGGGGTAACAGGGTTTCAGTGGTTCTTC. As protein: CASSLAGVTGFQWFF.

The genes are TRBV28 and TRBJ2-4, with 7 bases fitting TRBD2. The CDR3 covers 15 residues. Germline CDR1 and CDR2: MDHEN and SYDVKM. V shed 10 bases, J shed 8 bases, and the junction held 17 bases outside the gene matches. The CDR3 bases are TGTGCCATCGAAATTCGAGTGGGGGGGAACGACATTCAGTACTTC. It encodes CAIEIRVGGNDIQYF.

J is TRBJ1-2 and V is TRBV18; D call uncertain. CDR1 and CDR2 (germline): KGHSH, LQKENI. Trimming pared 4 bases from V and 2 bases from J, leaving 5 bases between. The CDR3 consists of 12 residues. As DNA, the CDR3 is TGTGCCAGCTCACTCCAGAACTATGGCTACACCTTC. This sequence encodes CASSLQNYGYTF.

The DNA for the CDR3 is TGTGCCAGCAGTTCCGGGGACAGGGGGCACGAGCAGTACTTC. Translation: CASSSGDRGHEQYF. The chain is built from TRBV6-5 and TRBJ2-7, with 12 bases lining up with TRBD1. Trimming at V came to 4 bases and at J to 5 bases, leaving 3 bases not matched to a gene. The germline V gene encodes CDR1 MNHEY and CDR2 SVGAGI. The CDR3 loop spans 14 amino acids.

The chain recombines TRBV4-1 with TRBJ1-1; D ambiguous. V gave up 5 bases and J gave up 5 bases, with 15 bases separating them. This CDR3 is 14 amino acids long. The germline gives CDR1 MGHRA, CDR2 YSYEKL. The CDR3 coding sequence is TGCGCCAGCAGCATCGCGGGGTCGGGGACTGAAGCTTTCTTT. Protein product: CASSIAGSGTEAFF.

This chain links TRBV4-1 with TRBJ1-2; 7 nucleotides match TRBD1. Looked up from germline, CDR1 is MGHRA and CDR2 is YSYEKL. The CDR3 is made up of 15 amino acids. V was pared by 2 bases and J by 8 bases, with 11 bases of the junction left unmatched. This CDR3 reads CASSQLPGTAGGYTF. The CDR3 DNA is TGCGCCAGCAGCCAACTACCCGGGACAGCCGGGGGCTACACCTTC.

This chain connects TRBV5-5 to TRBJ2-2; the D is unclear. V was clipped by 2 bases and J by 0 bases, with 8 bases between them. CDR3 length equals 15 residues. Germline assignment: CDR1 SGHKS and CDR2 YYEKEE (reference sequence). CDR3 in amino acids: CASSFSGSNTGELFF. In DNA form, the CDR3 reads TGTGCCAGCAGCTTCTCCGGATCGAACACCGGGGAGCTGTTTTTT. The entire variable domain, with the rest obtained from reference TRBV5-5 and TRBJ2-2, is as follows: DAGVTQSPTHLIKTRGQQVTLRCSPISGHKSVSWYQQVLGQGPQFIFQYYEKEERGRGNFPDRFSARQFPNYSSELNVNALLLGDSALYLCASSFSGSNTGELFFGEGSRLTVL.

The V gene is TRBV4-2, the J gene TRBJ2-3; D ambiguous. CDR3 length: 14 amino acids. The germline V gene has CDR1 LGHNA and CDR2 YNFKEQ. Trimming cost V 1 base and J 8 bases, with 13 bases left between them. The CDR3 sequence: CASSQVRLLATQYF. CDR3 nucleotides: TGTGCCAGCAGCCAAGTCCGGCTTCTCGCTACGCAGTATTTT.

This clone was observed once. J is TRBJ1-5 and V is TRBV28; 10 nucleotides agree with TRBD1. Germline CDR1 MDHEN, CDR2 SYDVKM. The CDR3 runs to 17 residues. J gave up 5 bases and V 2 bases, and 9 bases lay outside the gene matches. The chain's CDR3 is CASSLRTTGGSYQPQHF. CDR3 nucleotide sequence: TGTGCCAGCAGTTTACGAACGACAGGGGGCTCTTATCAGCCCCAGCATTTT.

This chain links TRBV28 with TRBJ1-3, with 8 bases identical to TRBD1. This CDR3 region has 18 residues. The ends lost 11 bases at V and 2 bases at J; junction bases unmatched: 20. The germline V gene encodes CDR1 MDHEN and CDR2 SYDVKM. The CDR3 coding sequence is TGTGCCGAACGGGGTTTCGAGTTGGGACAGGAGACTGGAAACACCATATATTTT. It yields the protein CAERGFELGQETGNTIYF. The full variable domain, completed using reference TRBV28 and TRBJ1-3, is DVKVTQSSRYLVKRTGEKVFLECVQDMDHENMFWYRQDPGLGLRLIYFSYDVKMKEKGDIPEGYSVSREKKERFSLILESASTNQTSMYLCAERGFELGQETGNTIYFGEGSWLTVV.

This clone was seen a few times. The chain joins TRBV4-1 to TRBJ2-7, with 9 bases that match TRBD1. Germline loops: CDR1 MGHRA, CDR2 YSYEKL. Losses at the gene ends were 6 bases for V and 2 bases for J; bases not matched to a gene: 11. CDR3 length: 16 residues. CDR3 coding DNA: TGCGCCAGCAGACGAGTCCCGGGACAGGGAACCTACGAGCAGTACTTC. Encoded protein: CASRRVPGQGTYEQYF.